This entry concerns a single T cell receptor (beta chain). The antigen it binds to is not known. No much larger clone is present one base from it, and per-base qualities are unavailable. TCRbeta CDR3 regions were amplified from genomic DNA by means of the immunoSEQ Assay, a bias-controlled multiplex PCR. Regarding the original processing steps: Within the assay, amplification of reference gene primers was used to estimate how many nucleated cells each sample contained. Sequence reads were collapsed and filtered to measure the absolute abundance of every unique TCRbeta CDR3 rearrangement. For each sample, productive Simpson clonality was calculated as the square root of Simpson's diversity index over productive rearrangements. This is the immuneACCESS table as TCRdb keeps it, with only in-frame sequences that have V and J called. A part of the clones is gone; compared with another copy, unresolved V genes explain less than half, and the rest is unexplained. Clone size and the V and J calls come from that table; the DNA yielded D and trimming. A total of roughly 36,000 clones appear in this sample, about 94% of them only once. The ten largest make up roughly 3.7% of the sample.

The data belong to a study of blood T cell repertoires in COVID-19 (dated by TCRdb to the early 2020s). Broadly, across the study: Samples covering the acute and convalescent phases of COVID-19 were provided by collaborators in the United States, Italy and Spain. The prospective study material was composed of cDNA or gDNA derived from T cells, B-cell-depleted T cells, or PBMCs. Deeply sampled blood TCRbeta repertoires from subjects exposed to, actively infected with, or recovered from COVID-19 were included in the dataset. A freely available public database, intended as a resource for researchers studying the immune response to SARS-CoV-2, is where the repertoires were released. Samples came from the ongoing ImmuneRACE study (first 160 participants) plus 1,254 subjects from 6 global collaborators. Sample metadata almost always included a de-identified subject ID, COVID-19 status, age in years and sex. Where available, HLA class I and class II types were obtained from metadata supplied by the sample provider rather than from assay-based typing. The paper as a whole reports these results and caveats: How much clinical and demographic metadata was included differed by source and by participant, and the metadata was provided uncurated.

Collaborating institutions collected whole blood in K2EDTA tubes following their own protocols. Collaborator samples were shipped for TCRbeta analysis as frozen whole blood, isolated PBMCs, or DNA extracted from either sample type. Reading the germline V gene (reference sequence) gives CDR1 SGHNT and CDR2 YYREEE. Relative to germline, V is missing 4 bases and J is missing 2 bases, with 7 bases of the junction outside any gene match. The CDR3 covers 16 residues, taking in both the cysteine and the phenylalanine. Of all the DNA, just the CDR3 is kept, 48 bases in frame from base 1. The receptor's source is a human donor with active COVID-19. The donor label of this sample is uncertain. Here the chain combines TRBV5-4 and TRBJ2-3, with 10 central nucleotides matching TRBD2. What was sequenced was peripheral blood. The CDR3: CASSAQLAGATDTQYF. The sequence in DNA is TGTGCCAGCAGCGCCCAGCTAGCGGGGGCCACAGATACGCAGTATTTT. When the CDR3 is completed using the reference TRBV5-4 and TRBJ2-3 genes on either side, the full variable domain is ETGVTQSPTHLIKTRGQQVTLRCSSQSGHNTVSWYQQALGQGPQFIFQYYREEENGRGNFPPRFSGLQFPNYSSELNVNALELDDSALYLCASSAQLAGATDTQYFGPGTRLTVL.